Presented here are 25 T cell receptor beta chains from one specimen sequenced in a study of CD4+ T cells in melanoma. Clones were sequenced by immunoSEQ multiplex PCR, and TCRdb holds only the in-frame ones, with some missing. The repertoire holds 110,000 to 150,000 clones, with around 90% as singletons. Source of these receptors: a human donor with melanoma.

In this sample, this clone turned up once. The CDR3: CASSWTGGSYEQYF. The CDR3 nucleotides read TGTGCCAGCAGCTGGACAGGGGGCTCCTACGAGCAGTACTTC. V usage is TRBV5-6 and J usage is TRBJ2-7; TRBD1 agrees at 10 bases. This CDR3 contains 14 residues. The germline V gene has CDR1 SGHDT and CDR2 YYEEEE. Trimming took 3 bases from V and 0 from J; bases not matched to a gene: 0.

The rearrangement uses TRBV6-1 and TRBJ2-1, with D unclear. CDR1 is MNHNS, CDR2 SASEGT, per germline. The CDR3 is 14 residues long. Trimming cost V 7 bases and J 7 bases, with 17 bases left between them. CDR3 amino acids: CASTTQIRANEQFF. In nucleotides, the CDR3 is TGTGCCAGCACCACTCAGATTAGAGCTAATGAGCAGTTCTTC.

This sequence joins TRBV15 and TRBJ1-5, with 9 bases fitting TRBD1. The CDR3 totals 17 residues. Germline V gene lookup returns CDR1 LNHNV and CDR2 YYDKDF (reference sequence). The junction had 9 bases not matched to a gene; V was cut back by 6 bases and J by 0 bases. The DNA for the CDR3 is TGTGCCACCAGGAAGGACAGGGGCGGATATAGCAATCAGCCCCAGCATTTT. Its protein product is CATRKDRGGYSNQPQHF.

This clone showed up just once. DNA of the CDR3: TGCGCCAGCAGCAGACAGGGGGCTGGGACTGAAGCTTTCTTT. It is translated as CASSRQGAGTEAFF. The chain recombines TRBV10-2 with TRBJ1-1, with 10 positions matching TRBD1. Germline V gene sequence: CDR1 WSHSY, CDR2 SAAADI. The CDR3 length is 14 residues. J was trimmed by 5 bases and V by 6 bases; bases with no gene match: 6.

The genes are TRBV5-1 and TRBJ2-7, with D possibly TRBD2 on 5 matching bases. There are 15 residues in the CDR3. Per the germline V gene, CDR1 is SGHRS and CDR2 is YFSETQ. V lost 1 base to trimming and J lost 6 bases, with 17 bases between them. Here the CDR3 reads CASSLRAAGVGEQYF. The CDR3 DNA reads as TGCGCCAGCAGCTTGCGGGCGGCCGGGGTCGGCGAGCAGTACTTC.

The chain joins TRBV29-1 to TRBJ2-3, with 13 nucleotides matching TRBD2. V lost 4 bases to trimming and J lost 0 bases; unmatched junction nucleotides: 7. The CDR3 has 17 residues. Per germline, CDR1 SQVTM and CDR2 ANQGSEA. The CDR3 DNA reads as TGCAGCGTTGTGCCGGGACTAGCGGGGACTAGCACAGATACGCAGTATTTT. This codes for CSVVPGLAGTSTDTQYF.

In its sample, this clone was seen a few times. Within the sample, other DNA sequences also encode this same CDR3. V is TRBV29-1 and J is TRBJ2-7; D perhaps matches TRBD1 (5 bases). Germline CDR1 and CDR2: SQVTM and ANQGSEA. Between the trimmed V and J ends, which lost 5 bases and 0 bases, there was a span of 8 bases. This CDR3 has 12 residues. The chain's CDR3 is CSVSGFSYEQYF. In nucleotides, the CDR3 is TGCAGCGTTTCAGGGTTCTCCTACGAGCAGTACTTC.

Here the CDR3 reads CASSLGGFTGELFF. The CDR3 DNA reads TGCGCCAGCAGCTTAGGGGGTTTTACCGGGGAGCTGTTTTTT. V is TRBV5-1 and J is TRBJ2-2; possibly TRBD1 for D (6 bases). The CDR3 is made up of 14 amino acids. V was cut by 2 bases and J by 5 bases, with 10 bases left in between. Germline V lookup: CDR1 SGHRS, CDR2 YFSETQ.

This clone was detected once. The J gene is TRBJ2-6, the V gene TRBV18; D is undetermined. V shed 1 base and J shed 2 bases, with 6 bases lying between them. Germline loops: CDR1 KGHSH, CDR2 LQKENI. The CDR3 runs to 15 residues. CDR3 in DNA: TGTGCCAGCTCACCACAAAAAACTGGGGCCAACGTCCTGACTTTC. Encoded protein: CASSPQKTGANVLTF.

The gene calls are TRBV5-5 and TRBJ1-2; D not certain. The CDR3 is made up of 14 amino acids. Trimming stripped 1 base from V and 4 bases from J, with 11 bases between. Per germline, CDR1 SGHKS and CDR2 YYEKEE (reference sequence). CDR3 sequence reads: CASSLWSQSYGYTF. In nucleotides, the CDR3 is TGTGCCAGCAGCTTGTGGAGTCAGAGCTATGGCTACACCTTC.

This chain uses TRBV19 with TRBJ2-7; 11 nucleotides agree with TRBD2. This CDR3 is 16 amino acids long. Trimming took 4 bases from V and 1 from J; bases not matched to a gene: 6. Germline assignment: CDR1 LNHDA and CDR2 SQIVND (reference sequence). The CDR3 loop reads CASSRKTSGVSYEQYF. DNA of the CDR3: TGTGCCAGTAGTAGAAAGACTAGCGGGGTTTCCTACGAGCAGTACTTC.

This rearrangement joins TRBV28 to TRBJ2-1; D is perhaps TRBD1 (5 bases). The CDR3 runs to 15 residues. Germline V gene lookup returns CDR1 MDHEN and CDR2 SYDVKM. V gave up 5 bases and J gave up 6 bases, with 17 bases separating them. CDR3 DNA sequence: TGTGCCAGCAGTCTCGACAGACAGCCTTTCAATGAGCAGTTCTTC. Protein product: CASSLDRQPFNEQFF.

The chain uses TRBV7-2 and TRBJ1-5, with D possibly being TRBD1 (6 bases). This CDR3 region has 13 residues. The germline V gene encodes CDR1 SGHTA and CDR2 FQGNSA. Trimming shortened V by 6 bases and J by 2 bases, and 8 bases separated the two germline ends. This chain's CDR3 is CASSRQGNQPQHF. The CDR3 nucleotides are TGTGCCAGCAGTCGACAGGGCAATCAGCCCCAGCATTTT.

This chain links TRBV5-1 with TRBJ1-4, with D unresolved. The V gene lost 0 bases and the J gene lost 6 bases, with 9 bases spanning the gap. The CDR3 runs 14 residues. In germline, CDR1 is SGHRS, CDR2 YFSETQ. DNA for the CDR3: TGCGCCAGCAGCTTGGGTGCGGGTTATGAAAAACTGTTTTTT. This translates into CASSLGAGYEKLFF.

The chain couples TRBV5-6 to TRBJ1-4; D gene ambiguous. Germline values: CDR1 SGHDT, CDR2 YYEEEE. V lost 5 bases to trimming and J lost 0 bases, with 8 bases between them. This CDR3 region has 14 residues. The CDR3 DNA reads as TGTGCCAGCAGTTACACATCAACTAATGAAAAACTGTTTTTT. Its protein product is CASSYTSTNEKLFF.

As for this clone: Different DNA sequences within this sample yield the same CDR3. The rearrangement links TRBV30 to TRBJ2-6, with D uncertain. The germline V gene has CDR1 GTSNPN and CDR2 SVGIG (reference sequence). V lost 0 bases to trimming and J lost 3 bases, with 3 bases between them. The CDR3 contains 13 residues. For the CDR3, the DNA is TGTGCCTGGAGTGTAAGTGGGGCCAACGTCCTGACTTTC. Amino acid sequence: CAWSVSGANVLTF.

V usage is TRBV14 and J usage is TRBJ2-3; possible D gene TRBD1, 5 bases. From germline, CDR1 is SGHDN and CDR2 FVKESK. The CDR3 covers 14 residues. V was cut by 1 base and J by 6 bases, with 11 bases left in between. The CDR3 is CASSQGGHRDTQYF. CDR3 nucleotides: TGTGCCAGCAGCCAAGGGGGCCACCGGGATACGCAGTATTTT. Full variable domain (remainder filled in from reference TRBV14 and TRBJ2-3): EAGVTQFPSHSVIEKGQTVTLRCDPISGHDNLYWYRRVMGKEIKFLLHFVKESKQDESGMPNNRFLAERTGGTYSTLKVQPAELEDSGVYFCASSQGGHRDTQYFGPGTRLTVL.

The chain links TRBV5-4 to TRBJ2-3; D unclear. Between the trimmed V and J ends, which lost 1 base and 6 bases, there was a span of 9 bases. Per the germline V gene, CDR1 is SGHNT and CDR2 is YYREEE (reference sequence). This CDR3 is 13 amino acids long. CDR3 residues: CASSLRESDTQYF. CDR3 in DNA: TGTGCCAGCAGCTTGAGGGAATCGGATACGCAGTATTTT.

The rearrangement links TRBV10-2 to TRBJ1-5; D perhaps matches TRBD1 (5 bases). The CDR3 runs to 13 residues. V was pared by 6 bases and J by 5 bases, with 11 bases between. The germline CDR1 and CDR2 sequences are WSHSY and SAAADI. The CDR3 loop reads CASRRGSDQPQHF. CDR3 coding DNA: TGCGCCAGCAGGCGGGGCAGCGATCAGCCCCAGCATTTT.

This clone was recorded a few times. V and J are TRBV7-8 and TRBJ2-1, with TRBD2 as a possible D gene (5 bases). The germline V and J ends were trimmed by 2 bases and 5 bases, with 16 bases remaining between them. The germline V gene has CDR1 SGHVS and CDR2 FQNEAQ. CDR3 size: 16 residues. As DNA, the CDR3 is TGTGCCAGCAGCTTACAGCGGTTCTTTATGGACAATGAGCAGTTCTTC. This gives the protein CASSLQRFFMDNEQFF.

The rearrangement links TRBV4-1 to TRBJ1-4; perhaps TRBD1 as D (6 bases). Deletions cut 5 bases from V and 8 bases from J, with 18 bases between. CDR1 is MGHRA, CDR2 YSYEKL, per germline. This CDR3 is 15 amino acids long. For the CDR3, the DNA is TGCGCCAGCAGCGGACGTCACAGGGTGGGGGAAAAACTGTTTTTT. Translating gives CASSGRHRVGEKLFF.

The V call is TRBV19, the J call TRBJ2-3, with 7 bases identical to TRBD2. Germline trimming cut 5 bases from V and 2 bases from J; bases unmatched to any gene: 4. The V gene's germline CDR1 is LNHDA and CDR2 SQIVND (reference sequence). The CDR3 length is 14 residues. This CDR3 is CASSDGTNTDTQYF. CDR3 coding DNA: TGTGCCAGTAGTGATGGGACTAACACAGATACGCAGTATTTT.

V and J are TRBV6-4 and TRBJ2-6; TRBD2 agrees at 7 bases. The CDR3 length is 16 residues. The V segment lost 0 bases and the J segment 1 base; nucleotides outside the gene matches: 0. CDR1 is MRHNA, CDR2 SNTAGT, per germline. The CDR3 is CASSDSGGSGANVLTF. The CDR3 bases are TGTGCCAGCAGTGACTCGGGAGGGTCTGGGGCCAACGTCCTGACTTTC.

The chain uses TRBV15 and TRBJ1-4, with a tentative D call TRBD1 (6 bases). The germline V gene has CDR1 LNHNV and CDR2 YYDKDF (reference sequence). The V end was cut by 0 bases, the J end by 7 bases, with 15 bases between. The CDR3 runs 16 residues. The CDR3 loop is CATSRDRQALSEKLFF. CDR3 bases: TGTGCCACCAGCAGAGATAGACAGGCTTTGAGTGAAAAACTGTTTTTT. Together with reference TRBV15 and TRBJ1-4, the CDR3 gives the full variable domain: DAMVIQNPRYQVTQFGKPVTLSCSQTLNHNVMYWYQQKSSQAPKLLFHYYDKDFNNEADTPDNFQSRRPNTSFCFLDIRSPGLGDTAMYLCATSRDRQALSEKLFFGSGTQLSVL.

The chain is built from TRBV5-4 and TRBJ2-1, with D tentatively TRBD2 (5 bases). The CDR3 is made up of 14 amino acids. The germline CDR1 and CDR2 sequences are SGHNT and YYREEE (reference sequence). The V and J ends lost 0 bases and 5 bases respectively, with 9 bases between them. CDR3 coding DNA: TGTGCCAGCAGCTTGGGAGGACTTAACAATGAGCAGTTCTTC. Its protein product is CASSLGGLNNEQFF.